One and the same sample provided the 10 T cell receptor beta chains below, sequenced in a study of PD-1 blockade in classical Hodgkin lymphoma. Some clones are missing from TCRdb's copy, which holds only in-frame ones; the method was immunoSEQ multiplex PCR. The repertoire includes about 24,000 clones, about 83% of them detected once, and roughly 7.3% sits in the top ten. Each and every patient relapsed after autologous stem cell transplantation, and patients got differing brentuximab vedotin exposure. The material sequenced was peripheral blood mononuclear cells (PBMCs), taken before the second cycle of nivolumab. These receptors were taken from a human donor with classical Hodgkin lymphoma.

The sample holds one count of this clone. Here the CDR3 DNA reads TGTGCCAGCAGTTACTACAGGGAGGATACGCAGTATTTT. It codes for CASSYYREDTQYF. V gene TRBV6-5 combines with J gene TRBJ2-3; D perhaps matches TRBD1 (6 bases). Trimming stripped 1 base from V and 6 bases from J, with 8 bases between. Germline lookup yields CDR1 MNHEY and CDR2 SVGAGI. The CDR3 runs to 13 residues.

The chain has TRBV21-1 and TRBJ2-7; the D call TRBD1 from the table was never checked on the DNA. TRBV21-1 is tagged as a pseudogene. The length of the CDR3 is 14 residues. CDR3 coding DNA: TGTAGTCGCCAACCGGGACAGGCGAATTACGAGCAGTACTTC. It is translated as CSRQPGQANYEQYF.

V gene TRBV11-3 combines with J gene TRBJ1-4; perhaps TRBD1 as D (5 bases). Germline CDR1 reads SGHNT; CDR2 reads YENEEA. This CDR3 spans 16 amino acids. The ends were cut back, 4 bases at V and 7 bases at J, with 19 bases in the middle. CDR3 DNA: TGTGCCAGCAGCTCCCAACATATGACAGTGGGTGAAAAACTGTTTTTT. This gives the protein CASSSQHMTVGEKLFF.

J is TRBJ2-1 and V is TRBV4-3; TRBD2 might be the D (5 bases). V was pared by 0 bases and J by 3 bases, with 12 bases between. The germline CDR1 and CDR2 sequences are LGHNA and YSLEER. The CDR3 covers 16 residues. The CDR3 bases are TGCGCCAGCAGCCAAGAAAAGGAGCGGTACTACAATGAGCAGTTCTTC. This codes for CASSQEKERYYNEQFF.

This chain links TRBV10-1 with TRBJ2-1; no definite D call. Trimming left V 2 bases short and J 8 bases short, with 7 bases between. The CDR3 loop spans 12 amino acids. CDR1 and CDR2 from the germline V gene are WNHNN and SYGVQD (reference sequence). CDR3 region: CASSEDEDEQFF. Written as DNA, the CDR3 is TGCGCCAGCAGTGAGGACGAGGATGAGCAGTTCTTC.

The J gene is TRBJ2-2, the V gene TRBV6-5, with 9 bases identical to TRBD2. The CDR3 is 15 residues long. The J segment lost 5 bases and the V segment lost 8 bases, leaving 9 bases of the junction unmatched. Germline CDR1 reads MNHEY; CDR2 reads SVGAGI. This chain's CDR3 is CASHHSGRGTGELFF. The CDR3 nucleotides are TGTGCCAGCCACCATAGCGGGAGAGGAACCGGGGAGCTGTTTTTT.

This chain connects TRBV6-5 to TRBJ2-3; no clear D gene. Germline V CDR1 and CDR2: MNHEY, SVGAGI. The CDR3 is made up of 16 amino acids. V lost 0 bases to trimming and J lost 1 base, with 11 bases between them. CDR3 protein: CASSYSAPIRTDTQYF. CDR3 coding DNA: TGTGCCAGCAGTTACTCGGCACCCATCCGCACAGATACGCAGTATTTT.

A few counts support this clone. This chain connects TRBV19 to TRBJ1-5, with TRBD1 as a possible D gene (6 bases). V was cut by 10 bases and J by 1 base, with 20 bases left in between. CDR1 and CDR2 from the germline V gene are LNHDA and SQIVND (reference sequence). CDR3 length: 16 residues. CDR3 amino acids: CATSPGGPASNQPQHF. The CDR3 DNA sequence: TGTGCCACCTCTCCTGGGGGGCCTGCGAGCAATCAGCCCCAGCATTTT.

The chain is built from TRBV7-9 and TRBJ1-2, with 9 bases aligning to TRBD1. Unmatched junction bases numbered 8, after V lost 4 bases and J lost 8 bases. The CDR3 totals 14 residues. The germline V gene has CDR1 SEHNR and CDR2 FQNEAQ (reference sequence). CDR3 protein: CASSSGTGPDGYTF. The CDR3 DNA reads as TGTGCCAGCAGCTCCGGGACAGGGCCAGACGGCTACACCTTC.

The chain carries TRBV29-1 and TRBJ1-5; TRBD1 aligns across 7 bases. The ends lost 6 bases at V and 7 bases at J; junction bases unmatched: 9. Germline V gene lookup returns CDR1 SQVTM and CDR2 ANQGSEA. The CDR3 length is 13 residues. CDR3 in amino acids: CSVAQGMRQPQHF. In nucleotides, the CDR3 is TGCAGCGTGGCACAGGGGATGCGGCAGCCCCAGCATTTT.